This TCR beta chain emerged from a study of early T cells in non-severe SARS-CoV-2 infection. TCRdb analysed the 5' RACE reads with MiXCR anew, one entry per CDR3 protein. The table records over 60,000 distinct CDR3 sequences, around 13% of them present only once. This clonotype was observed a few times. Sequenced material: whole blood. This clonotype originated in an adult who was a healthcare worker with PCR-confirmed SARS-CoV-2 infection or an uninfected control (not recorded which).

The CDR3 spells CSVGQGAGRGYTF. CDR3 coding DNA: TGCAGCGTGGGACAGGGGGCAGGGCGGGGCTACACCTTC. V and J are TRBV29-1 and TRBJ1-2, with TRBD1 identical over 12 bases. The trim removed 6 bases at V and 8 bases at J, leaving 7 bases unmatched. The CDR3 contains 13 residues. Germline V gene data show CDR1 as SQVTM and CDR2 as ANQGSEA.